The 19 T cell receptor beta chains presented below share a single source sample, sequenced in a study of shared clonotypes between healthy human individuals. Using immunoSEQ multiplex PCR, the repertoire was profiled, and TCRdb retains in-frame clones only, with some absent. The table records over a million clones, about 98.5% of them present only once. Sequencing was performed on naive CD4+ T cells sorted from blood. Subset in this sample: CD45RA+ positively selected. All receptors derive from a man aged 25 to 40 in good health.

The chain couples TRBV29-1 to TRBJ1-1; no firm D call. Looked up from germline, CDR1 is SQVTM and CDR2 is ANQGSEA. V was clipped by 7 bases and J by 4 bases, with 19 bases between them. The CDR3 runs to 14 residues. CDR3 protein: CSAASSGYGTEAFF. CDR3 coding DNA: TGCAGCGCTGCCTCGAGTGGGTACGGCACTGAAGCTTTCTTT.

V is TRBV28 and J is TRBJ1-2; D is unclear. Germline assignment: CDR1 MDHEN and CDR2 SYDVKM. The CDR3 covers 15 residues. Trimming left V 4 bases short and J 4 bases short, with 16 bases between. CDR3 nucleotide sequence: TGTGCCAGCAGTTCGCCCGAAACTAAAGTCTATGGCTACACCTTC. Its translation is CASSSPETKVYGYTF.

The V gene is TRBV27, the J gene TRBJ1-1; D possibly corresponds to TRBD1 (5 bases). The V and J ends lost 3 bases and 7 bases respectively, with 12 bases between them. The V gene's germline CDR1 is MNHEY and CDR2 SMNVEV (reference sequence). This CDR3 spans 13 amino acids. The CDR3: CASSLSRGIEAFF. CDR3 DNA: TGTGCCAGCAGTTTGTCTAGGGGAATTGAAGCTTTCTTT.

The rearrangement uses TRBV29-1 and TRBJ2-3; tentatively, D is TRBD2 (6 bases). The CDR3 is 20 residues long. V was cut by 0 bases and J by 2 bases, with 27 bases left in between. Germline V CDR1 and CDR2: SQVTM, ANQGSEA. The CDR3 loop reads CSVEDYRGATSELITDTQYF. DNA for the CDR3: TGCAGCGTTGAAGATTATCGCGGTGCGACTAGTGAGCTTATCACAGATACGCAGTATTTT.

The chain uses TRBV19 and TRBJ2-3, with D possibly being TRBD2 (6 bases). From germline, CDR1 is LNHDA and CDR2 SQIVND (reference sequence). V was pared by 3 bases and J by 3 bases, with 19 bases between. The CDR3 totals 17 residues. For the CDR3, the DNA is TGTGCCAGTAGTATTTCGGCGGGATCTGTTGGTACAGATACGCAGTATTTT. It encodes CASSISAGSVGTDTQYF.

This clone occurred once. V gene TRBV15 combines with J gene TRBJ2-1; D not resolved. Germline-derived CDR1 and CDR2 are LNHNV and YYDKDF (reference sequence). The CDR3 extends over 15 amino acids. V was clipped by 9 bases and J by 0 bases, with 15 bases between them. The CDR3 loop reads CATARGHSSYNEQFF. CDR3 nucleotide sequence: TGTGCCACTGCACGTGGGCATAGCTCCTACAATGAGCAGTTCTTC. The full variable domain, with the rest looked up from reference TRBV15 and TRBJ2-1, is DAMVIQNPRYQVTQFGKPVTLSCSQTLNHNVMYWYQQKSSQAPKLLFHYYDKDFNNEADTPDNFQSRRPNTSFCFLDIRSPGLGDTAMYLCATARGHSSYNEQFFGPGTRLTVL.

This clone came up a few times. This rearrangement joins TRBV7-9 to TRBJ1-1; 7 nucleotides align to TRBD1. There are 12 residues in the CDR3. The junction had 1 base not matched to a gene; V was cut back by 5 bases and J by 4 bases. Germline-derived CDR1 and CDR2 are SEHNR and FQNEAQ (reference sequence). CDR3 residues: CASSQGGTEAFF. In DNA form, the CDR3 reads TGTGCCAGCAGCCAGGGGGGCACTGAAGCTTTCTTT. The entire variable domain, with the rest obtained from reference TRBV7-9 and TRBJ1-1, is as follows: DTGVSQNPRHKITKRGQNVTFRCDPISEHNRLYWYRQTLGQGPEFLTYFQNEAQLEKSRLLSDRFSAERPKGSFSTLEIQRTEQGDSAMYLCASSQGGTEAFFGQGTRLTVV.

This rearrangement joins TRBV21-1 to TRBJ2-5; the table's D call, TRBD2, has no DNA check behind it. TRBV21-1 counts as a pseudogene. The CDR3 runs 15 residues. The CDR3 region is CASSKEGTTKETQYF. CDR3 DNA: TGTGCCAGCAGCAAAGAAGGGACTACCAAAGAGACCCAGTACTTC.

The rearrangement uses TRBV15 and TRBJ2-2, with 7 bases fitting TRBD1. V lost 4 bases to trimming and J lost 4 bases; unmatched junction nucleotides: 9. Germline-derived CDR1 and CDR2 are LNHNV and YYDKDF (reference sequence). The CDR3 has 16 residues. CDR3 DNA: TGTGCCACCAGCACGAGACCAGGGGGAGTCACCGGGGAGCTGTTTTTT. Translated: CATSTRPGGVTGELFF.

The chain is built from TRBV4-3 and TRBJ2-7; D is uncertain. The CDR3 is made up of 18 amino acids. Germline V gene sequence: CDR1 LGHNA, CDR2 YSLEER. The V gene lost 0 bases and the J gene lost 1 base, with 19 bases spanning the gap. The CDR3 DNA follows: TGCGCCAGCAGCCAAGAGGCAGTGTTTGGAACCGCGTCCTACGAGCAGTACTTC. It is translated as CASSQEAVFGTASYEQYF.

CDR3 nucleotides: TGTGCCAGCAGGTCCGGAAGGAGCTCCTACAATGAGCAGTTCTTC. Amino acids: CASRSGRSSYNEQFF. V usage is TRBV5-4 and J usage is TRBJ2-1; D gene uncertain. The CDR3 consists of 15 residues. The germline V and J ends were trimmed by 5 bases and 0 bases, with 12 bases remaining between them. CDR1 SGHNT and CDR2 YYREEE come from the germline V gene (reference sequence).

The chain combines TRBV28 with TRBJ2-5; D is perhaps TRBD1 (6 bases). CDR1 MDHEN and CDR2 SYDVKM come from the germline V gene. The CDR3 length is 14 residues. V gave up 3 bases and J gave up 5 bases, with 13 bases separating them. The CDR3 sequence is CASSFTGWRETQYF. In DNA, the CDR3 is TGTGCCAGCAGTTTTACAGGGTGGAGGGAGACCCAGTACTTC.

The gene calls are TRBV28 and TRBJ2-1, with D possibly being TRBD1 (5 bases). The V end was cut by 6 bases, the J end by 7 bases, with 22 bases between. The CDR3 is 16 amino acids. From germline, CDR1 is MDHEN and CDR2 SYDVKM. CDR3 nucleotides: TGTGCCAGCAGGACTTCAGGGCCGCCTTTATTTAATGAGCAGTTCTTC. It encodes CASRTSGPPLFNEQFF.

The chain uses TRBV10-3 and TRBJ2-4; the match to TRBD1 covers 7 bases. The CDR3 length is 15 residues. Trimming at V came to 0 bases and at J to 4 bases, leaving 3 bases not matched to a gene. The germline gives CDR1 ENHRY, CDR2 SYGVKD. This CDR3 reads CAISESLTGKNIQYF. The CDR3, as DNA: TGTGCCATCAGTGAGTCTTTGACAGGGAAAAACATTCAGTACTTC.

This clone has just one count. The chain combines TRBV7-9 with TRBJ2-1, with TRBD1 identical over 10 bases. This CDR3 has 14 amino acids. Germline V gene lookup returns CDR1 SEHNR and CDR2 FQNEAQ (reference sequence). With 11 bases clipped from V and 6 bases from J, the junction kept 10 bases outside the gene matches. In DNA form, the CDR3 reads TGTGCCGTTTCCGGGACAGGGGTATTCAATGAGCAGTTCTTC. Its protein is CAVSGTGVFNEQFF.

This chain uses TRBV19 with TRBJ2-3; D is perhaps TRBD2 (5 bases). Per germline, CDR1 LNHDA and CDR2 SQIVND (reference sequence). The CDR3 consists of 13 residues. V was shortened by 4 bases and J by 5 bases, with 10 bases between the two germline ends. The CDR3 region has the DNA TGTGCCAGTAGTACCCTAGCAGGAGATACGCAGTATTTT. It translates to CASSTLAGDTQYF.

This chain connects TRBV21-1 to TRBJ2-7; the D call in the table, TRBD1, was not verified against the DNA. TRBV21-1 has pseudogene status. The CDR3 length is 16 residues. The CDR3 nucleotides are TGTGCCAGCAGCTTGTGGAACAGGGATGGATCCTACGAGCAGTACTTC. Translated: CASSLWNRDGSYEQYF.

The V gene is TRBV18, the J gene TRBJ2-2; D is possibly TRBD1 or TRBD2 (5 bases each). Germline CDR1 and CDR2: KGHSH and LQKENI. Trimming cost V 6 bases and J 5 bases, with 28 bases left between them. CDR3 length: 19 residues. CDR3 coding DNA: TGTGCCAGCTCTCAGAGCCTAATTGAGGGACCCAGCGGAACCGGGGAGCTGTTTTTT. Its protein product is CASSQSLIEGPSGTGELFF.

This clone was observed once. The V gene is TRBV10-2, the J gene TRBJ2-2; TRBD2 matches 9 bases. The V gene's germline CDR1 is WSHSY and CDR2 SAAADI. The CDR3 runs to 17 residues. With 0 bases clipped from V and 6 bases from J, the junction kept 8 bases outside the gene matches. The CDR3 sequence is CASSESVLAGWAGELFF. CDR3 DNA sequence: TGCGCCAGCAGTGAGTCGGTTCTAGCGGGATGGGCCGGGGAGCTGTTTTTT.